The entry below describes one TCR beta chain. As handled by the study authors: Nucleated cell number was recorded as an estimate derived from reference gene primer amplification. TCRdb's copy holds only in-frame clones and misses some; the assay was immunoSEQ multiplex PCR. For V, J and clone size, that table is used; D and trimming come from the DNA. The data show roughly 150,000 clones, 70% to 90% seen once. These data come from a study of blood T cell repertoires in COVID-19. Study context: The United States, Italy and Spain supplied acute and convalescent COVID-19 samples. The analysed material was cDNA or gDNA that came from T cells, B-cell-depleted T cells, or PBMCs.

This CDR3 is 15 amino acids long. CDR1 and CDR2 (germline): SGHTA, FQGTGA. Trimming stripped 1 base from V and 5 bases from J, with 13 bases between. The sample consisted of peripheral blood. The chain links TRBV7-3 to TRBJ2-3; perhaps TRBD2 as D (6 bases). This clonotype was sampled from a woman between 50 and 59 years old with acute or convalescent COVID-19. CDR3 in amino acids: CASSLMPGLRDTQYF. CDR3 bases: TGTGCCAGCAGCTTAATGCCGGGACTTAGAGATACGCAGTATTTT.